This is a list of T cell receptor beta chains from one sample in a study of blood T cell repertoires in COVID-19. Assay: immunoSEQ multiplex PCR; the TCRdb copy retains only in-frame clones and omits some. The sample contains 150,000 to 200,000 clones, around 83% of which appear only once. Sample: peripheral blood. All receptors come from a woman aged 25 to 39 with active or convalescent COVID-19. Both conserved end residues are part of each CDR3.

j_call,v_call,cdr3_length,cdr3_aa
TRBJ2-7,TRBV10-2,14,CASSVPGLTYEQYF
TRBJ1-1,TRBV4-1,16,CASSQDFLDRATGAFF
TRBJ1-2,TRBV10-2,15,CASQSTTTEPYGYTF
TRBJ2-7,TRBV7-9,14,CASSSTQGDDEQYF
TRBJ2-7,TRBV5-5,13,CASSLYLYYEQYF
TRBJ2-7,TRBV5-4,12,CASSLDFRAPSF
TRBJ2-3,TRBV24-1,14,CATSSGGVTDTQYF
TRBJ1-5,TRBV7-2,16,CASSLARAGRYQPQHF
TRBJ2-1,TRBV3-1/TRBV3-2,11,CASSQAGEQFF
TRBJ1-2,TRBV27,14,CASREWGQGNGYTF
TRBJ1-4,TRBV5-6,16,CASSSRGRTRFEKLFF